This entry concerns a single TCR beta chain. From germline, CDR1 is SNHLY and CDR2 FYNNEI. V shed 4 bases, J shed 3 bases, and the junction held 5 bases outside the gene matches. There are 15 residues in the CDR3. Data came from immunoSEQ multiplex PCR; TCRdb stores just in-frame clones and leaves some out. The sample lists roughly 70,000 clones; about 88% were seen once. The data were taken from a study of T cell responses to AZD1222 COVID-19 vaccine. The clonotype was recovered from an adult in good health. The J gene is TRBJ2-3, the V gene TRBV2, with TRBD2 identical over 9 bases. This material consisted of peripheral blood, taken on day 0 of AZD1222 vaccination. The CDR3 reads CASSGAGGGTDTQYF. The CDR3 nucleotides read TGTGCCAGCAGTGGAGCGGGAGGTGGGACAGATACGCAGTATTTT.